This record looks at one TCR beta chain sequence and its context. This entry is derived from a study of response to subunit inactivated influenza vaccine. TCRdb ran MiXCR on the RT-PCR reads and lists one entry per CDR3 protein. Here the sample spans fewer than 800,000 distinct CDR3 sequences, approximately 14% being singletons. CDR1 is LGHDT, CDR2 YNNKEL, per germline (reference sequence). This CDR3 spans 17 amino acids. V dropped 4 bases and J dropped 0 bases, with 16 bases sitting between them. V usage is TRBV3-1 and J usage is TRBJ2-1; D gene uncertain. The TCR comes from a man aged 45 to 65 who received an inactivated influenza vaccine. This specimen consisted of PBMCs from blood, obtained 11 to 12 days after vaccination. CDR3 loop: CASSPLSGGPSYNEQFF. As DNA, the CDR3 is TGTGCCAGCAGCCCCCTCTCTGGCGGTCCCTCCTACAATGAGCAGTTCTTC.